The next 25 T cell receptor beta chains were all read from a single sample in a study of cytomegalovirus exposure and HLA in healthy donors. TCRdb's table, derived via immunoSEQ multiplex PCR, lists solely in-frame clones and lacks some. Of more than 300,000 clones listed, 80% to 90% are singletons. The sequenced sample consisted of PBMCs. Source of these receptors: a woman between 18 and 29 years old in good health and CMV-seronegative.

The gene calls are TRBV19 and TRBJ1-1; 9 bases map to TRBD1. This CDR3 is built from 15 residues. Germline CDR1 LNHDA, CDR2 SQIVND (reference sequence). J was trimmed by 3 bases and V by 6 bases; bases with no gene match: 8. The DNA for the CDR3 is TGTGCCAGTAGACGGACAGGGGAAGTTGACACTGAAGCTTTCTTT. Residues: CASRRTGEVDTEAFF.

The chain carries TRBV10-1 and TRBJ2-1, with TRBD2 matching 9 bases. J lost 4 bases, V lost 8 bases, and 9 bases had no gene match. The CDR3 is 15 residues long. Germline CDR1 and CDR2: WNHNN and SYGVQD (reference sequence). The CDR3, as DNA: TGCGCCAGCCACTCTAGCGGGGAGAGGTACAATGAGCAGTTCTTC. Translated: CASHSSGERYNEQFF.

The chain carries TRBV9 and TRBJ2-7, with unresolved D. The CDR3 length is 14 residues. Trimming left V 0 bases short and J 6 bases short, with 13 bases between. Germline CDR1 reads SGDLS; CDR2 reads YYNGEE. The CDR3 here is CASSVGVGRGEQYF. The CDR3 coding sequence is TGTGCCAGCAGCGTAGGGGTTGGAAGAGGCGAGCAGTACTTC. The entire variable domain, with the rest obtained from reference TRBV9 and TRBJ2-7, is as follows: DSGVTQTPKHLITATGQRVTLRCSPRSGDLSVYWYQQSLDQGLQFLIQYYNGEERAKGNILERFSAQQFPDLHSELNLSSLELGDSALYFCASSVGVGRGEQYFGPGTRLTVT.

This rearrangement joins TRBV5-1 to TRBJ1-1, with TRBD1 matching 9 bases. CDR1 SGHRS and CDR2 YFSETQ come from the germline V gene. There are 13 residues in the CDR3. The V segment lost 5 bases and the J segment 5 bases; nucleotides outside the gene matches: 4. The CDR3 coding sequence is TGCGCCAGCAGTCTACAGGGGGCAACTGAAGCTTTCTTT. Its protein product is CASSLQGATEAFF.

This clone was counted only a few times. DNA of the CDR3: TGTGCCAGCAAGAGGGACAGCATCCAAGAGACCCAGTACTTC. Its translation: CASKRDSIQETQYF. V and J are TRBV2 and TRBJ2-5, with 7 bases matching TRBD1. Germline V gene lookup returns CDR1 SNHLY and CDR2 FYNNEI. This CDR3 contains 14 residues. V trimming: 7 bases; J trimming: 1 base; junction bases outside the gene matches: 6.

The gene calls are TRBV7-8 and TRBJ1-5; no clear D. Germline loops: CDR1 SGHVS, CDR2 FQNEAQ. Trimming stripped 2 bases from V and 5 bases from J, with 10 bases between. This CDR3 is 14 amino acids long. The CDR3 bases are TGTGCCAGCAGCTTAAGAGGGCAGGATCAGCCCCAGCATTTT. As protein: CASSLRGQDQPQHF. Looking up the rest from reference TRBV7-8 and TRBJ1-5 gives the full variable domain: GAGVSQSPRYKVAKRGQDVALRCDPISGHVSLFWYQQALGQGPEFLTYFQNEAQLDKSGLPSDRFFAERPEGSVSTLKIQRTQQEDSAVYLCASSLRGQDQPQHFGDGTRLSIL.

Here the CDR3 reads CASRGQGHQPQHF. The DNA of the CDR3 is TGTGCCAGCCGGGGACAGGGTCATCAGCCCCAGCATTTT. The chain employs TRBV27 and TRBJ1-5; 9 bases fit TRBD1. CDR1 is MNHEY and CDR2 is SMNVEV in the germline V gene (reference sequence). Trimming took 8 bases from V and 5 from J; bases not matched to a gene: 4. CDR3 length: 13 residues.

This clone showed up just a few times. As DNA, the CDR3 is TGCAGCGTTGCGTTTGGTCTAGCGGGAAACACAGATACGCAGTATTTT. It encodes CSVAFGLAGNTDTQYF. The gene calls are TRBV29-1 and TRBJ2-3, with 9 bases matching TRBD2. V trimming: 4 bases; J trimming: 2 bases; junction bases outside the gene matches: 10. Germline V CDR1 and CDR2: SQVTM, ANQGSEA. The CDR3 has 16 residues.

This chain uses TRBV13 with TRBJ1-2; TRBD1 matches 12 bases. V gave up 3 bases and J gave up 2 bases; unmatched junction bases: 10. This CDR3 spans 18 amino acids. Germline lookup yields CDR1 PRHDT and CDR2 FYEKMQ (reference sequence). The CDR3 region is CASSFGTGGPPPNYGYTF. DNA for the CDR3: TGTGCCAGCAGCTTCGGGACAGGGGGCCCACCGCCGAACTATGGCTACACCTTC. Filled out from reference TRBV13 and TRBJ1-2, the complete variable domain reads AAGVIQSPRHLIKEKRETATLKCYPIPRHDTVYWYQQGPGQDPQFLISFYEKMQSDKGSIPDRFSAQQFSDYHSELNMSSLELGDSALYFCASSFGTGGPPPNYGYTFGSGTRLTVV.

V is TRBV7-9 and J is TRBJ2-7, with D possibly matching TRBD1 (6 bases). Deletions cut 1 base from V and 7 bases from J, with 20 bases between. CDR1 SEHNR and CDR2 FQNEAQ come from the germline V gene (reference sequence). The CDR3 covers 16 residues. This chain's CDR3 is CASSLEVRTELLEQYF. CDR3 nucleotides: TGTGCCAGCAGCTTAGAGGTCCGGACAGAACTCCTGGAGCAGTACTTC.

V is TRBV6-5 and J is TRBJ1-1, with D unclear. V lost 0 bases and J 2 bases, leaving 10 bases between the germline ends. The CDR3 totals 15 residues. CDR1 MNHEY and CDR2 SVGAGI come from the germline V gene. CDR3 sequence: CASSYSRWRNTEAFF. In DNA form, the CDR3 reads TGTGCCAGCAGTTACTCGAGGTGGCGAAACACTGAAGCTTTCTTT.

The V call is TRBV6-5, the J call TRBJ2-1; D remains ambiguous. Trimming cost V 9 bases and J 2 bases, with 11 bases left between them. This CDR3 has 13 residues. Germline V gives CDR1 MNHEY, CDR2 SVGAGI. In nucleotides, the CDR3 is TGTGCCAGTGGCCATATGCCCTACAATGAGCAGTTCTTC. Encoded protein: CASGHMPYNEQFF.

This clone was found once. This chain links TRBV6-4 with TRBJ2-7; D is unclear. The germline V and J ends were trimmed by 1 base and 3 bases, with 7 bases remaining between them. Germline CDR1 is MRHNA and CDR2 is SNTAGT. The CDR3 contains 13 residues. CDR3 loop: CASSDWPGYEQYF. In DNA form, the CDR3 reads TGTGCCAGCAGTGACTGGCCTGGCTACGAGCAGTACTTC.

This chain uses TRBV11-2 with TRBJ2-5, with 7 positions matching TRBD1. CDR1 is SGHAT and CDR2 is FQNNGV in the germline V gene. The trim removed 1 base at V and 5 bases at J, leaving 10 bases unmatched. The CDR3 is 16 residues long. CDR3 bases: TGTGCCAGCAGCTTAGGGCAGGGGGTCCTTCGGGAGACCCAGTACTTC. It encodes CASSLGQGVLRETQYF.

The rearrangement uses TRBV4-1 and TRBJ1-4, with D maybe TRBD1 (5 bases). The CDR3 is 15 residues long. With 2 bases removed from V and 8 bases from J, the gap between germline ends came to 15 bases. Germline CDR1 and CDR2: MGHRA and YSYEKL. Here the CDR3 reads CASSQLWGVGEKLFF. DNA of the CDR3: TGCGCCAGCAGCCAACTATGGGGGGTAGGAGAAAAACTGTTTTTT.

This clone was seen just once. The chain is built from TRBV7-9 and TRBJ2-7; tentative D call: TRBD2 (5 bases). Between the trimmed V and J ends, which lost 8 bases and 3 bases, there was a span of 11 bases. This CDR3 is built from 12 residues. Germline assignment: CDR1 SEHNR and CDR2 FQNEAQ (reference sequence). In DNA, the CDR3 is TGTGCCAGCGGGGAGACACACTACGAGCAGTACTTC. The encoded protein is CASGETHYEQYF.

This chain uses TRBV15 with TRBJ1-1, with 7 bases aligning to TRBD1. J gave up 2 bases and V 7 bases, and 7 bases lay outside the gene matches. CDR1 is LNHNV and CDR2 is YYDKDF in the germline V gene (reference sequence). The CDR3 covers 14 residues. The CDR3 DNA reads as TGTGCCACCACAAGCGAGGGGGCAAACACTGAAGCTTTCTTT. Translated: CATTSEGANTEAFF.

This sequence joins TRBV13 and TRBJ1-4; no firm D call. Trimming removed 4 bases at V and 6 bases at J, with 6 bases between. CDR1 PRHDT and CDR2 FYEKMQ come from the germline V gene (reference sequence). The CDR3 consists of 12 residues. CDR3 sequence reads: CASSYSDEKLFF. The CDR3 region has the DNA TGTGCCAGCAGCTACAGTGATGAAAAACTGTTTTTT.

The J gene is TRBJ2-4, the V gene TRBV6-6, with D perhaps matching TRBD2 (5 bases). Germline V CDR1 and CDR2: MNHNY, SVGAGI (reference sequence). CDR3 length equals 15 residues. With 2 bases removed from V and 9 bases from J, the gap between germline ends came to 17 bases. This CDR3 reads CASSYGPGKSPIQYF. In nucleotides, the CDR3 is TGTGCCAGCAGTTACGGACCGGGGAAAAGTCCCATTCAGTACTTC.

V gene TRBV10-3 combines with J gene TRBJ2-1, with D maybe TRBD2 (5 bases). The germline gives CDR1 ENHRY, CDR2 SYGVKD. The CDR3 covers 14 residues. V gave up 9 bases and J gave up 0 bases, with 12 bases separating them. CDR3 DNA: TGTGCCATACGTGATGGGAGCTCCTACAATGAGCAGTTCTTC. Translation: CAIRDGSSYNEQFF.

This chain links TRBV11-2 with TRBJ2-7; D unclear. Germline CDR1 reads SGHAT; CDR2 reads FQNNGV. The germline V and J ends were trimmed by 0 bases and 2 bases, with 8 bases remaining between them. This CDR3 spans 14 amino acids. The CDR3 loop is CASSLDYSTYEQYF. CDR3 DNA sequence: TGTGCCAGCAGCTTAGACTACAGTACCTACGAGCAGTACTTC.

The count of this clone is one. The chain recombines TRBV2 with TRBJ2-7; possibly TRBD2 for D (6 bases). Trimming cost V 5 bases and J 1 base, with 12 bases left between them. The germline V gene has CDR1 SNHLY and CDR2 FYNNEI. The CDR3 spans 14 residues. This CDR3 reads CASSSRDLSYEQYF. The CDR3, as DNA: TGTGCCAGCAGTTCTCGGGACTTGTCCTACGAGCAGTACTTC.

This chain links TRBV28 with TRBJ1-2, with D unclear. V was clipped by 8 bases and J by 4 bases, with 20 bases between them. In germline, CDR1 is MDHEN, CDR2 SYDVKM. The CDR3 contains 15 residues. The CDR3, as DNA: TGTGCCAGCCTGAACTCACAGATGTCCATCTATGGCTACACCTTC. It encodes CASLNSQMSIYGYTF.

The chain has TRBV19 and TRBJ1-1, with D uncertain. V was cut by 1 base and J by 6 bases, with 6 bases left in between. The CDR3 totals 12 residues. In germline, CDR1 is LNHDA, CDR2 SQIVND (reference sequence). The DNA for the CDR3 is TGTGCCAGTAGTATAGGAGCGGCTGAAGCTTTCTTT. Its translation: CASSIGAAEAFF.

J is TRBJ2-3 and V is TRBV27, with 10 bases matching TRBD2. Germline CDR1 is MNHEY and CDR2 is SMNVEV (reference sequence). This CDR3 is built from 15 residues. V dropped 5 bases and J dropped 4; count of bases not matched to a gene: 6. The CDR3 DNA sequence: TGTGCCAGCAGTGGCCTAGCGGGGGCGGCAGATACGCAGTATTTT. It yields the protein CASSGLAGAADTQYF.